This TCR beta chain was documented in a study of blood T cell repertoires in COVID-19. Study in general: Sites across the United States, Italy and Spain contributed samples from acute and convalescent COVID-19. The cDNA or gDNA used as material had been derived from T cells, B-cell-depleted T cells, or PBMCs.

The repertoire was sequenced with immunoSEQ multiplex PCR; TCRdb's copy has only in-frame clones and lacks some. The top ten hold about 12% of the sample, which has some 150,000 clones, roughly 83% seen once. CDR3 size: 11 residues. With 9 bases removed from V and 10 bases from J, the gap between germline ends came to 13 bases. Germline CDR1 is LNHDA and CDR2 is SQIVND (reference sequence). The TCR sequence derives from a woman in her sixties or seventies with COVID-19, enrolled during active disease. The chain links TRBV19 to TRBJ2-4; D is ambiguous. The sequenced material came from peripheral blood. CDR3 loop: CASQAVGIQYF. CDR3 bases: TGTGCCAGCCAGGCAGTCGGTATTCAGTACTTC.